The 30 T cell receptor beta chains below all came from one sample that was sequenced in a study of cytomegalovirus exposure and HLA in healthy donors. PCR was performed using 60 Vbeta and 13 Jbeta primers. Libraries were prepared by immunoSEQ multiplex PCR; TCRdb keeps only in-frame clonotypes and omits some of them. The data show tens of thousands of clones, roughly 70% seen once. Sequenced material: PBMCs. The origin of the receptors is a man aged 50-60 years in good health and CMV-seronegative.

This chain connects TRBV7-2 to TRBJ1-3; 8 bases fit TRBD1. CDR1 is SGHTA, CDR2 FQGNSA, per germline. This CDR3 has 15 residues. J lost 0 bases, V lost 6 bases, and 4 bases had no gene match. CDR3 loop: CASRDRVSSGNTIYF. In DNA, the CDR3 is TGTGCCAGCAGGGACAGGGTTAGCTCTGGAAACACCATATATTTT.

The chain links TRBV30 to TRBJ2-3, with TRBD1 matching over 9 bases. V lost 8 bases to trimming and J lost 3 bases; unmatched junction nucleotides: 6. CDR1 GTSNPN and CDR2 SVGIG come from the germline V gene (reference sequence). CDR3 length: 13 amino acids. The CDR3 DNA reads TGTGCCGGGAAGACAGGGGGGACAGATACGCAGTATTTT. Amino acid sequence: CAGKTGGTDTQYF.

CDR3: CASSGGLQETQYF. The CDR3 DNA follows: TGTGCCAGCAGCGGGGGACTACAAGAGACCCAGTACTTC. This sequence joins TRBV5-4 and TRBJ2-5, with 7 bases lining up with TRBD2. Germline V gene lookup returns CDR1 SGHNT and CDR2 YYREEE (reference sequence). This CDR3 has 13 amino acids. V shed 4 bases and J 2 bases; nucleotides not matched to a gene: 2.

The CDR3 sequence is CSAVDDYEQYV. For the CDR3, the DNA is TGCAGTGCAGTTGATGACTACGAGCAGTACGTC. This chain joins TRBV20-1 and TRBJ2-7; D unclear. The CDR3 runs to 11 residues. Trimming stripped 6 bases from V and 3 bases from J, with 9 bases between. CDR1 DFQATT and CDR2 SNEGSKA come from the germline V gene (reference sequence).

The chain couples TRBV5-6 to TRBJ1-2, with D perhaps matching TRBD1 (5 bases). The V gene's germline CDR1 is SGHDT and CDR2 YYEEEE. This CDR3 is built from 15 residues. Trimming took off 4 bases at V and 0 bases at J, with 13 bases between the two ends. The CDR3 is CASSPGGEPNYGYTF. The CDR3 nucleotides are TGTGCCAGCAGCCCCGGGGGGGAGCCTAACTATGGCTACACCTTC.

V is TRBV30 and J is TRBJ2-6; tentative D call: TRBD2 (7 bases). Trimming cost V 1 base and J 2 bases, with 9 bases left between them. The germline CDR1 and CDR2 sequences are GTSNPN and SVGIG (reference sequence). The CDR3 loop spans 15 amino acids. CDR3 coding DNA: TGTGCCTGGAGTGGAGGGGGGGCTGGGGCCAACGTCCTGACTTTC. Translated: CAWSGGGAGANVLTF.

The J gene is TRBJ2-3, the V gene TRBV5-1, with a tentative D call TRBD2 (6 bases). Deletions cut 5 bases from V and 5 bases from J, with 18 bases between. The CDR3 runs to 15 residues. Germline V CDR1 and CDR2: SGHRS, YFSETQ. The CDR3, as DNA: TGCGCCAGCAGAAGGAGCCGACAAGCGGGAGATACGCAGTATTTT. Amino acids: CASRRSRQAGDTQYF.

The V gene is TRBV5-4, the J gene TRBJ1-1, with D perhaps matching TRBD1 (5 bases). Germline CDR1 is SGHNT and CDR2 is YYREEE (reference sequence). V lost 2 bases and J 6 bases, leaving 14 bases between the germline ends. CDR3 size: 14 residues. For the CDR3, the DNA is TGTGCCAGCAGCTTAGACAGCCGTAGGGCTGAAGCTTTCTTT. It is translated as CASSLDSRRAEAFF. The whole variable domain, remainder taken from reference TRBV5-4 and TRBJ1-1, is ETGVTQSPTHLIKTRGQQVTLRCSSQSGHNTVSWYQQALGQGPQFIFQYYREEENGRGNFPPRFSGLQFPNYSSELNVNALELDDSALYLCASSLDSRRAEAFFGQGTRLTVV.

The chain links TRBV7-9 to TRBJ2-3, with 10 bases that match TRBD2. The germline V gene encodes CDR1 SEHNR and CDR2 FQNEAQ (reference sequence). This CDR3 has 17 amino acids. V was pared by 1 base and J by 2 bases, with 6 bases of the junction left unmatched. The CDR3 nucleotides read TGTGCCAGCAGCTTAGAGGCTAGCGGGAGCTTCACAGATACGCAGTATTTT. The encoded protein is CASSLEASGSFTDTQYF.

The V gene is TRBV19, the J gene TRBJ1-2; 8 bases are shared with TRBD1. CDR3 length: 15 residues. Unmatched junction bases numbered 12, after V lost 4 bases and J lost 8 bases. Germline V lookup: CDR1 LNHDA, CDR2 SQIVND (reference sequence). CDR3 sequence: CASSSRETGVYGYTF. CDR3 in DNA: TGTGCCAGTAGTAGCCGTGAGACAGGGGTATACGGCTACACCTTC.

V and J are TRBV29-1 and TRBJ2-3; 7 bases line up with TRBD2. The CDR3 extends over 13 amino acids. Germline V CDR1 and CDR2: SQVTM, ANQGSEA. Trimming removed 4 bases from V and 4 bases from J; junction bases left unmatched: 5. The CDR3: CSVATSTPDTQYF. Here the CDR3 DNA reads TGCAGCGTTGCGACTAGCACCCCAGATACGCAGTATTTT.

The CDR3 here is CASRTGGTEAFF. For the CDR3, the DNA is TGTGCCAGCAGAACAGGGGGCACTGAAGCTTTCTTT. The V gene is TRBV28, the J gene TRBJ1-1; 8 bases line up with TRBD1. V lost 6 bases, J lost 4 bases, and 1 base stayed unmatched. Germline CDR1 is MDHEN and CDR2 is SYDVKM. CDR3 size: 12 residues.

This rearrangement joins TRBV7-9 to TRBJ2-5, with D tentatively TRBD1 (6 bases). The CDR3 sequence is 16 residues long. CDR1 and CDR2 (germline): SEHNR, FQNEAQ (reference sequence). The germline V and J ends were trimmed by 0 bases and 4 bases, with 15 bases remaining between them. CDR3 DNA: TGTGCCAGCAGCTTAGCGGTCCAGGCCAGGGGAGAGACCCAGTACTTC. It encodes CASSLAVQARGETQYF.

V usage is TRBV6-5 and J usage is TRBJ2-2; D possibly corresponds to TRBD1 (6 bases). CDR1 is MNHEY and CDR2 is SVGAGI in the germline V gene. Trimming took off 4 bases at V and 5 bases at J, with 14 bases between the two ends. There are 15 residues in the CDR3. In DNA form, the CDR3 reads TGTGCCAGCAGTTCACAGGGATTTTGGACCGGGGAGCTGTTTTTT. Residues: CASSSQGFWTGELFF.

CDR3 loop: CASSLRQGNGNTIYF. CDR3 sequence (DNA): TGTGCCAGCAGCTTAAGACAGGGGAACGGAAACACCATATATTTT. The chain employs TRBV7-9 and TRBJ1-3; 8 bases are a match to TRBD1. The trim removed 2 bases at V and 4 bases at J, leaving 4 bases unmatched. The CDR3 loop spans 15 amino acids. In germline, CDR1 is SEHNR, CDR2 FQNEAQ (reference sequence).

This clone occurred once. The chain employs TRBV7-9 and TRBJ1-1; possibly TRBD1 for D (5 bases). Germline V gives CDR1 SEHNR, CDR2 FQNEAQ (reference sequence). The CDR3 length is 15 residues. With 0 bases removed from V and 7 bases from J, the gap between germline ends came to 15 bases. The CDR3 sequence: CASSLAVRGHGEAFF. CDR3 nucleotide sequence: TGTGCCAGCAGCTTAGCGGTAAGGGGCCACGGTGAAGCTTTCTTT.

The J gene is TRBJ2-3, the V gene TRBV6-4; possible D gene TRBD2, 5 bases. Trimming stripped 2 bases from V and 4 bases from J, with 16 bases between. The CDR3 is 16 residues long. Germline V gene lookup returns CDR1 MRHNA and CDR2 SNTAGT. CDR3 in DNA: TGTGCCAGCAGTGACACCGGGAACAGCGCTCCAGATACGCAGTATTTT. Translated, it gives CASSDTGNSAPDTQYF.

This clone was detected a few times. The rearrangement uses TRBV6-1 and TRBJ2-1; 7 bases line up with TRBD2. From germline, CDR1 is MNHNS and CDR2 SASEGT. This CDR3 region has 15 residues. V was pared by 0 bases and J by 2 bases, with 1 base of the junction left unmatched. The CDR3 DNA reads TGTGCCAGCAGTGAAGCAAGCGGGACCTACAATGAGCAGTTCTTC. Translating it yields CASSEASGTYNEQFF.

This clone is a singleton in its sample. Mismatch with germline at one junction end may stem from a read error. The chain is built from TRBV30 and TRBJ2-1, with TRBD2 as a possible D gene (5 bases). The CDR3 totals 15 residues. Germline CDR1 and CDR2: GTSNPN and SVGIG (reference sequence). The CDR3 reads CAWSHMRRGYNAQFF. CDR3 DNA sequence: TGTGCCTGGAGTCACATGCGACGGGGTTACAATGCGCAGTTCTTC.

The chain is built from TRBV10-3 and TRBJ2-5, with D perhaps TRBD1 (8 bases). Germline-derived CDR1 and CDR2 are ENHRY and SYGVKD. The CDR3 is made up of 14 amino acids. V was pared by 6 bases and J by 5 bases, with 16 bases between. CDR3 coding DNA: TGTGCCATCAGCTCTACAGGGGGGGAGGAGACCCAGTACTTC. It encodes CAISSTGGEETQYF.

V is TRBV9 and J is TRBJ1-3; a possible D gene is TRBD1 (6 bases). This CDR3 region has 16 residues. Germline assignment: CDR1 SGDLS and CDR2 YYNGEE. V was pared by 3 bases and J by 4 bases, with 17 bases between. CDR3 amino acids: CASSAFLSGAGNTIYF. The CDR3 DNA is TGTGCCAGCAGCGCCTTTCTATCAGGGGCGGGAAACACCATATATTTT.

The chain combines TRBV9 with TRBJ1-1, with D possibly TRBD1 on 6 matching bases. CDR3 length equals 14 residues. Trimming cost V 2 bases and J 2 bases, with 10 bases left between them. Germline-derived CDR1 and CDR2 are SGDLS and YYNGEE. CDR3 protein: CASSVAGTNTEAFF. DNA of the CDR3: TGTGCCAGCAGCGTGGCAGGGACAAACACTGAAGCTTTCTTT.

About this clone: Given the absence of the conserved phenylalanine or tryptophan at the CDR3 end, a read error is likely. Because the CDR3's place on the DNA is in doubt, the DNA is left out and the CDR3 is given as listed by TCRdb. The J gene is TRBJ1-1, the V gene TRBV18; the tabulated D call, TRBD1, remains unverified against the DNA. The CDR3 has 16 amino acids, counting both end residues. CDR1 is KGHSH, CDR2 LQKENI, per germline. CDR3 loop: CASSLLGTGVATEALV.

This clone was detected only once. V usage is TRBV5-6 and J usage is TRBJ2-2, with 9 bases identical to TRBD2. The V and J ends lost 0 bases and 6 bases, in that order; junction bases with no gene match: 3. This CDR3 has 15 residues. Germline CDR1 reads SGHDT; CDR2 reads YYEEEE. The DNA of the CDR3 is TGTGCCAGCAGCTTGGGACTAGCGGAGGCCGGGGAGCTGTTTTTT. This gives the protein CASSLGLAEAGELFF.

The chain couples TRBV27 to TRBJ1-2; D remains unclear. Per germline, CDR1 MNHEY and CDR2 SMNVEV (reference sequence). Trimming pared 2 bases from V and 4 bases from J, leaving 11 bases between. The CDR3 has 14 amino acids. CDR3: CASSLRPGFYGYTF. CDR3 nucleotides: TGTGCCAGCAGTTTACGACCCGGGTTCTATGGCTACACCTTC.

CDR3 region: CRGSGEQFF. DNA for the CDR3: TGTCGGGGTAGCGGGGAGCAGTTCTTC. V usage is TRBV21-1 and J usage is TRBJ2-1; TRBD2 is the table's D call, not checked against the DNA. TRBV21-1 is flagged as a pseudogene. There are 9 residues in the CDR3.

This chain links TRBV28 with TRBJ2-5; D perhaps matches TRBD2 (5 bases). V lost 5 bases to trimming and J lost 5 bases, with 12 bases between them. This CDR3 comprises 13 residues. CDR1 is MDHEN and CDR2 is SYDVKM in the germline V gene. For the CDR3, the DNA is TGTGCCAGCAGTCCCCCCGGGGTTGAGACCCAGTACTTC. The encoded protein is CASSPPGVETQYF.

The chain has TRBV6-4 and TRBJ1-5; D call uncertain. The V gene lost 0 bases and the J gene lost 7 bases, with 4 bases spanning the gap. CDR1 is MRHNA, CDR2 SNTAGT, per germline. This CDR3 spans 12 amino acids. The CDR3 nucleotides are TGTGCCAGCAGTGACTCGCGGCAGCCCCAGCATTTT. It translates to CASSDSRQPQHF.

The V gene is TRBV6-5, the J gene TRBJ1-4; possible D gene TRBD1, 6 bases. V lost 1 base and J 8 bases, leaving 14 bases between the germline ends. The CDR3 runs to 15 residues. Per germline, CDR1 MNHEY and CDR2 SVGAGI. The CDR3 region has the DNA TGTGCCAGCAGTTACTTGGCAGGGGTATGGGAAAAACTGTTTTTT. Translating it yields CASSYLAGVWEKLFF.

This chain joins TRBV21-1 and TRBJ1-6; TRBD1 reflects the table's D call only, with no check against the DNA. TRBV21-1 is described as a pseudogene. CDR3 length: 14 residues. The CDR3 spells CASMSGQGNSPLHF. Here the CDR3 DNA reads TGTGCCAGCATGTCGGGACAGGGAAATTCACCCCTCCACTTT.